These 14 T cell receptor beta chains came from one sample sequenced in a study of T cell repertoires in cytomegalovirus infection. No antigen has been assigned to these receptors. TCRdb reprocessed the reads via MiXCR and lists one record per CDR3 protein. In the table there are some 900,000 distinct CDR3 sequences, around a third of which are singletons. The specimen comprised cultured CD8+ T cells from PBMCs, sampled from culture after CMV antigen stimulation. The source of these receptors is a human donor in good health (CMV status not recorded). Some clones in this sample may be carry-over from other donors' samples.

The chain joins TRBV27 to TRBJ2-1; the D is unclear. V was trimmed by 7 bases and J by 3 bases, leaving 10 bases between them. The CDR3 covers 13 residues. The V gene's germline CDR1 is MNHEY and CDR2 SMNVEV (reference sequence). The CDR3 region has the DNA TGTGCCAGCACGTCTCGGGTCTACAATGAGCAGTTCTTC. Its protein is CASTSRVYNEQFF.

Only a few counts were recorded for this clonotype. The chain is built from TRBV27 and TRBJ1-2; tentatively, D is TRBD1 (6 bases). The CDR3 contains 13 residues. Germline V gene data show CDR1 as MNHEY and CDR2 as SMNVEV (reference sequence). Between the trimmed V and J ends, which lost 3 bases and 7 bases, there was a span of 12 bases. The CDR3 protein is CASSFKGGGGYTF. CDR3 bases: TGTGCCAGCAGTTTTAAGGGGGGCGGTGGCTACACCTTC.

This clonotype was counted a single time. CDR3 bases: TGCGCCAGCAGCCAAGAGGTCGAGAACACCGGGGAGCTGTTTTTT. Amino acid sequence: CASSQEVENTGELFF. This chain links TRBV4-3 with TRBJ2-2; D is unclear. V was shortened by 0 bases and J by 1 base, with 6 bases between the two germline ends. The CDR3 consists of 15 residues. CDR1 is LGHNA, CDR2 YSLEER, per germline.

The genes are TRBV5-1 and TRBJ2-2; D not resolved. The CDR3 is 16 residues long. Trimming cost V 2 bases and J 1 base, with 12 bases left between them. Germline assignment: CDR1 SGHRS and CDR2 YFSETQ. CDR3 region: CASSFGKPQNTGELFF. CDR3 bases: TGCGCCAGCAGCTTTGGAAAACCCCAGAACACCGGGGAGCTGTTTTTT.

The chain joins TRBV15 to TRBJ1-2; 9 bases map to TRBD1. Germline V CDR1 and CDR2: LNHNV, YYDKDF (reference sequence). This CDR3 has 13 amino acids. Germline trimming cut 6 bases from V and 6 bases from J; bases unmatched to any gene: 5. Here the CDR3 DNA reads TGTGCCACCAGGGGGACAGGGCCCAATGGCTACACCTTC. Translating gives CATRGTGPNGYTF.

This chain links TRBV20-1 with TRBJ1-5; D might be TRBD1 (6 bases). V dropped 6 bases and J dropped 0 bases, with 21 bases sitting between them. Germline V gene data show CDR1 as DFQATT and CDR2 as SNEGSKA (reference sequence). The CDR3 has 17 amino acids. CDR3 coding DNA: TGCAGTGCAATACAGGGAAGGTTGCTCTATAGCAATCAGCCCCAGCATTTT. This gives the protein CSAIQGRLLYSNQPQHF.

This clonotype was seen a few times. The chain joins TRBV12-3 or TRBV12-4 to TRBJ2-2, with D possibly matching TRBD2 (6 bases). Trimming left V 1 base short and J 4 bases short, with 7 bases between. The CDR3 runs 14 residues. The chain's CDR3 is CASSLGDFTGELFF. Written as DNA, the CDR3 is TGTGCCAGCAGTTTAGGGGACTTCACCGGGGAGCTGTTTTTT.

V gene TRBV29-1 combines with J gene TRBJ1-2; a weak D match, TRBD1 (5 bases). CDR1 is SQVTM, CDR2 ANQGSEA, per germline. CDR3 length: 12 amino acids. Trimming removed 2 bases at V and 5 bases at J, with 9 bases between. The CDR3 DNA follows: TGCAGCGTTGAATTGGGGGAGTATGGCTACACCTTC. Amino acids: CSVELGEYGYTF.

Many counts were recorded for this clonotype. V and J are TRBV7-2 and TRBJ1-1, with unresolved D. Germline V gene sequence: CDR1 SGHTA, CDR2 FQGNSA. Trimming shortened V by 1 base and J by 4 bases, and 7 bases separated the two germline ends. The CDR3 spans 13 residues. CDR3 bases: TGTGCCAGCAGCTTAGGAGGGTTCACTGAAGCTTTCTTT. It is translated as CASSLGGFTEAFF.

V gene TRBV2 combines with J gene TRBJ2-1; TRBD2 is a possible D gene (5 bases). Trimming stripped 8 bases from V and 8 bases from J, with 22 bases between. CDR3 size: 15 residues. In germline, CDR1 is SNHLY, CDR2 FYNNEI. The CDR3 bases are TGTGCCAGCCTACCCGTGGCGGGCGGAGCGCATGAGCAGTTCTTC. This sequence encodes CASLPVAGGAHEQFF.

This clonotype was seen a few times. Sequence at one end of the junction differs from germline and may be a read error. The chain couples TRBV7-7 to TRBJ2-1; 7 bases are a match to TRBD1. Germline assignment: CDR1 SSHAT and CDR2 FNYEAQ (reference sequence). The CDR3 totals 16 residues. The CDR3 region has the DNA TGTGCTAGCAGCCCTACCGGGACAGACAATTACAATGAGCAGTTCTTC. It is translated as CASSPTGTDNYNEQFF. Variable domain in full (rest from reference TRBV7-7 and TRBJ2-1): GAGVSQSPRYKVTKRGQDVTLRCDPISSHATLYWYQQALGQGPEFLTYFNYEAQPDKSGLPSDRFSAERPEGSISTLTIQRTEQRDSAMYRCASSPTGTDNYNEQFFGPGTRLTVL.

This clonotype appeared a few times. This chain joins TRBV12-3 or TRBV12-4 and TRBJ2-1; D gene unclear. The V end lost 2 bases, the J end lost 10 bases, and 15 bases lay between the germline ends. CDR3 size: 14 residues. CDR3 sequence reads: CASSLFSSDGEQFF. DNA of the CDR3: TGTGCCAGCAGTTTATTCTCCTCCGATGGGGAGCAGTTCTTC.

A few counts support this clonotype. The chain recombines TRBV6-2 or TRBV6-3 with TRBJ2-3; 10 positions agree with TRBD2. This CDR3 is built from 18 residues. V dropped 5 bases and J dropped 4; count of bases not matched to a gene: 15. CDR1 is MNHEY, CDR2 SVGEGT, per germline. Here the CDR3 reads CASSTNLGLAAQADTQYF. DNA for the CDR3: TGTGCCAGCAGTACCAACCTCGGACTAGCGGCCCAAGCAGATACGCAGTATTTT.

This clonotype has a handful of counts. CDR3 DNA: TGCGCCAGCAGCTTCCGGGACACCTTCTACGAGCAGTACTTC. Protein: CASSFRDTFYEQYF. The rearrangement links TRBV4-1 to TRBJ2-7; maybe TRBD1 (6 bases). CDR3 length: 14 amino acids. The germline V gene has CDR1 MGHRA and CDR2 YSYEKL. The V end lost 5 bases, the J end lost 3 bases, and 14 bases lay between the germline ends.